This T cell receptor beta chain came from a study of blood T cell repertoires in COVID-19. Across the whole study: Acute and convalescent COVID-19 samples came from the United States, Italy and Spain. The cDNA or gDNA used as material had been derived from T cells, B-cell-depleted T cells, or PBMCs.

Authors' data handling: Amplification with reference gene primers provided the estimates of nucleated cell counts. Produced via immunoSEQ multiplex PCR; TCRdb's table is partial and in-frame only. V and J calls and clone size come straight from that table; D and trimming were deduced from the DNA. The sample consists of 70,000 to 85,000 clones, approximately 80% of them appearing once. This CDR3 contains 15 residues. V trimming: 2 bases; J trimming: 4 bases; junction bases outside the gene matches: 6. Germline V gene sequence: CDR1 SQVTM, CDR2 ANQGSEA. The chain employs TRBV29-1 and TRBJ2-3; TRBD1 agrees at 10 bases. Material: peripheral blood. The TCR originated in an elderly man with acute or convalescent COVID-19. Here the CDR3 DNA reads TGCAGCGTTGAAAGCGGACAGGGGGGACCAGATACGCAGTATTTT. As protein: CSVESGQGGPDTQYF.